This TCR beta chain is drawn from a study of blood T cell repertoires in COVID-19. On the study more broadly: The United States, Italy and Spain were the sources of the acute and convalescent COVID-19 samples.

Assignments of participants to cohorts depended upon their own reported clinical history. V was shortened by 2 bases and J by 0 bases, with 8 bases between the two germline ends. The CDR3 has 15 residues. Germline V gene data show CDR1 as MNHEY and CDR2 as SVGEGT. The assay was immunoSEQ multiplex PCR, and TCRdb's table has in-frame clones only and misses some. The sample contains a few hundred thousand clones, roughly nine tenths of which appear only once. The chain combines TRBV6-2 or TRBV6-3 with TRBJ1-5; D unclear. This receptor was obtained from a woman in her sixties or seventies who had recovered from COVID-19. Sequencing was carried out using PBMCs or T cells enriched from blood (not recorded which). The CDR3 spells CASSYMGDSNQPQHF. The CDR3, as DNA: TGTGCCAGCAGTTACATGGGAGATAGCAATCAGCCCCAGCATTTT.